The rows below give T cell receptor beta chains drawn from one sample of a study of shared clonotypes between healthy human individuals. Generated by immunoSEQ multiplex PCR, the TCRdb table keeps only in-frame clones and is missing some. This table holds 950,000 to 1,200,000 clones, around three quarters found once. Sequencing was carried out using memory CD4+ T cells from PBMCs. These receptors came from a man younger than 35 in good health. Some clones in this sample may be carry-over from other donors' samples. The CDR3 runs from the conserved cysteine through the conserved F or W. The D gene is left open where the match is weak. The listing skips clone size in some rows; elsewhere it reads once, few, many or a size class.

CDR3aa	CDR3nt	j_gene	abundance	v_gene	d_gene
CASSLSGGNYNEQFF	TGTGCCAGCAGTTTAAGCGGGGGCAACTACAATGAGCAGTTCTTC	TRBJ2-1	-	TRBV27	TRBD2
CASSPRWSGNTIYF	TGTGCCAGCAGTCCCCGATGGTCTGGAAACACCATATATTTT	TRBJ1-3	-	TRBV27	-
CASSAVAGVLYEQYF	TGCGCCAGCAGCGCTGTAGCGGGAGTACTTTACGAGCAGTACTTC	TRBJ2-7	-	TRBV5-1	TRBD2
CASRPGDRGLKTEAFF	TGTGCCAGTAGGCCCGGAGACAGGGGGCTGAAAACTGAAGCTTTCTTT	TRBJ1-1	many	TRBV19	TRBD1
CASSLVPDSQETQYF	TGTGCCAGCAGCTTAGTACCGGACAGTCAAGAGACCCAGTACTTC	TRBJ2-5	-	TRBV7-7	-
CASSLETLEPQHF	TGTGCCAGCAGCTTAGAGACATTGGAGCCCCAGCATTTT	TRBJ1-5	few	TRBV5-8	-
CASSSGHLEGNEQFF	TGTGCCAGCAGCTCGGGACACCTCGAGGGCAATGAGCAGTTCTTC	TRBJ2-1	-	TRBV7-9	-
CASSLVRGNEQFF	TGTGCCAGCAGCTTGGTCAGGGGGAATGAGCAGTTCTTC	TRBJ2-1	few	TRBV7-3	TRBD1
CASSLDPLGAQHF	TGTGCCAGCAGCTTAGACCCTCTGGGGGCCCAGCATTTT	TRBJ1-5	-	TRBV11-2	-
CASSVGTGLYIQYF	TGTGCCAGCAGCGTAGGTACAGGGCTCTACATTCAGTACTTC	TRBJ2-4	-	TRBV9	-
CASKPSGTGPGYTF	TGTGCCAGCAAACCTAGCGGGACAGGGCCCGGCTACACCTTC	TRBJ1-2	-	TRBV28	TRBD1
CASSYYHLPEAFF	TGTGCCAGTAGTTATTATCATCTCCCTGAAGCTTTCTTT	TRBJ1-1	-	TRBV19	-
CASSLLAGDSAEQYF	TGTGCCAGCAGCTTGCTAGCGGGAGACTCCGCCGAGCAGTACTTC	TRBJ2-7	-	TRBV5-4	TRBD2
CASRPGQGEIYGYTF	TGTGCCAGCAGACCGGGACAGGGGGAAATCTATGGCTACACCTTC	TRBJ1-2	-	TRBV6-1	TRBD1
CASSLRASVKSTDTQYF	TGTGCCAGCAGTTTACGAGCTAGCGTGAAGTCCACAGATACGCAGTATTTT	TRBJ2-3	-	TRBV27	-
CSAGSGFMNTEAFF	TGCAGCGCCGGATCAGGTTTCATGAACACTGAAGCTTTCTTT	TRBJ1-1	-	TRBV29-1	-
CASSQQGSPGNTIYF	TGCGCCAGCAGCCAACAGGGGAGTCCGGGAAACACCATATATTTT	TRBJ1-3	-	TRBV4-1	-
CASSFLQAPYTF	TGTGCCAGCAGCTTTCTTCAAGCTCCCTACACCTTC	TRBJ1-2	-	TRBV7-2	-
CASSGLKGSSGNTIYF	TGTGCCAGCAGCGGCCTTAAGGGGTCCTCTGGAAACACCATATATTTT	TRBJ1-3	-	TRBV21-1	-
CASSEVAGRANVLTF	TGCGCCAGCAGTGAGGTGGCAGGGCGGGCCAACGTCCTGACTTTC	TRBJ2-6	-	TRBV10-2	-
CASSSGQGLYEQYF	TGTGCCAGCAGTTCGGGACAGGGCCTATACGAGCAGTACTTC	TRBJ2-7	once	TRBV28	TRBD1
CASSPLGRVEDPEKLFF	TGTGCCAGCTCACCACTGGGCAGAGTAGAGGACCCTGAAAAACTGTTTTTT	TRBJ1-4	few	TRBV18	-